This T cell receptor beta chain originates from a study of blood T cell repertoires in COVID-19. Overall study: Donors in the United States, Italy and Spain gave samples during acute or convalescent COVID-19. Sources were T cells, B-cell-depleted T cells, or PBMCs; the material itself was cDNA or gDNA.

Under the authors' procedure: The authors estimated nucleated cell counts from reference gene primer amplification. Profiled with immunoSEQ multiplex PCR; TCRdb holds only in-frame clones, not every one. The D gene and trimming were derived from the DNA, and the V and J assignments and clone size from that table. Of more than 200,000 clones in the sample, around 84% were seen once. Germline V gene data show CDR1 as LGHNA and CDR2 as YSLEER. This CDR3 comprises 13 residues. The V and J ends lost 2 bases and 8 bases respectively, with 12 bases between them. This receptor was taken from a woman in her thirties or forties who had recovered from COVID-19. The rearrangement links TRBV4-3 to TRBJ1-2, with D unclear. The sequencing sample was made of peripheral blood. The CDR3 sequence is CASSQLTGIGYTF. CDR3 bases: TGCGCCAGCAGCCAATTAACCGGGATCGGCTACACCTTC.